A selection of T cell receptor beta chains follows, all from one sample in a study of T cell repertoires in cytomegalovirus infection. Using its own MiXCR run on the reads, TCRdb lists one record per CDR3 protein. This table holds approximately 500,000 distinct CDR3 sequences, about 10% found once. The sequenced sample consisted of PBMCs. The source of these receptors is a human donor in good health (CMV status not recorded). Some clones in this sample may be carry-over from other donors' samples. CDR3s include the opening cysteine and the closing phenylalanine or tryptophan. Fields, in order: V gene, D gene, CDR3 protein. D genes are given only for firm matches.

TRBV6-6 | NA | CASSFSNTIYF
TRBV20-1 | NA | CSARRGLGNQPQHF
TRBV7-2 | TRBD2 | CASSRPTTSLETQYF
TRBV2 | NA | CASSDLQGGNEQFF
TRBV6-4 | NA | CASSGRLNTGELFF
TRBV20-1 | NA | CSASEQEFPYGYTF
TRBV20-1 | TRBD1 | CSARDPTGTGTYEQYF
TRBV11-1 | NA | CASSFDSQRPYEQYF
TRBV27 | TRBD1 | CASGQGGRIYGYTF
TRBV19 | NA | CASQTPGLPVSEAFF
TRBV5-4 | NA | CASSPWEGTYEQYF
TRBV2 | TRBD1 | CASSGTGIEGSGYGYTF
TRBV20-1 | NA | CSARDVARPTDTQYF
TRBV12-3/TRBV12-4 | TRBD1 | CASSLHLYGQGSNQPQHF
TRBV5-6 | TRBD1 | CASSIYRDRGVYGYTF
TRBV7-2 | TRBD1 | CASSRDRGQKNIQYF
TRBV15 | NA | CATSRDPAGPGDTQYF
TRBV7-9 | NA | CASSFRSPGQTQYF
TRBV5-4 | TRBD2 | CASSLRGRARYNEQFF
TRBV11-2 | NA | CASSISTGGANVLTF
TRBV30 | TRBD1 | CAWSKVGQSHGYTF
TRBV24-1 | NA | CATSLDAGELFF
TRBV2 | TRBD2 | CASRQRGLAVKNIQYF
TRBV4-2 | NA | CASSQDPAGWAIQETQYF
TRBV6-2/TRBV6-3 | NA | CASSIYNEQFF
TRBV7-9 | NA | CASSLARIGNTIYF
TRBV7-2 | NA | CASSLGGGVGNEKLFF
TRBV11-2 | TRBD2 | CASSLDRLAGVLDEQFF
TRBV5-4 | TRBD2 | CASSPTSGRSNEQYF